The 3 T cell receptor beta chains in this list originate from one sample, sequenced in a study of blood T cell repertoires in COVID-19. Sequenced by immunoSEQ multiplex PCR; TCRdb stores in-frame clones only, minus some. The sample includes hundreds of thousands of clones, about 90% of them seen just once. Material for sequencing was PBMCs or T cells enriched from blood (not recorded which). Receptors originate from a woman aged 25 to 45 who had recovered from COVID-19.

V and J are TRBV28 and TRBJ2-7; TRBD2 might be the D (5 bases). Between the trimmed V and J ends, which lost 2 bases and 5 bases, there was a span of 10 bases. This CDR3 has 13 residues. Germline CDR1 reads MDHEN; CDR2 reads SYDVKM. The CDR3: CASSLASPDEQYF. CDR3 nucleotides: TGTGCCAGCAGTTTAGCTAGCCCCGACGAGCAGTACTTC.

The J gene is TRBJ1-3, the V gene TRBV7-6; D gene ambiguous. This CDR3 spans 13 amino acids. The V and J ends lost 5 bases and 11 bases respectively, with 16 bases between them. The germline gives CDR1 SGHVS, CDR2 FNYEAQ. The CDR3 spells CASSPFSEWAIYF. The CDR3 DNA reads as TGTGCCAGCAGCCCTTTTAGCGAGTGGGCCATATATTTT. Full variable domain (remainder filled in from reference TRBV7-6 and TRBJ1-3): GAGVSQSPRYKVTKRGQDVALRCDPISGHVSLYWYRQALGQGPEFLTYFNYEAQQDKSGLPNDRFSAERPEGSISTLTIQRTEQRDSAMYRCASSPFSEWAIYFGEGSWLTVV.

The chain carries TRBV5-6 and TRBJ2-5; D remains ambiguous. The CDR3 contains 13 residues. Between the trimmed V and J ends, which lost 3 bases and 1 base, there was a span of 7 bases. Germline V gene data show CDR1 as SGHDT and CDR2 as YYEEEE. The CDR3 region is CASSWPFQETQYF. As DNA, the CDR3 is TGTGCCAGCAGCTGGCCGTTCCAAGAGACCCAGTACTTC.